The rows below give T cell receptor beta chains drawn from one sample of a study of cytomegalovirus exposure and HLA in healthy donors. Only in-frame clones appear in the TCRdb table, and some are missing; sequencing was by immunoSEQ multiplex PCR. The sample holds about 160,000 clones, 80% seen once. The specimen was PBMCs. The source of these receptors is a man aged 25-45 years in good health and CMV-seronegative. CDR3s include the opening cysteine and the closing phenylalanine or tryptophan. D genes are given only for firm matches. The listing skips clone size in some rows; elsewhere it reads once, few, many or a size class.

TRBV30	NA	TRBJ2-1	NA	CASLGGLGNEQFF	TGTGCCTCTCTAGGAGGGCTGGGCAATGAGCAGTTCTTC
TRBV27	NA	TRBJ1-5	NA	CASSSPGGIQHF	TGTGCCAGCAGTTCCCCGGGGGGGATACAGCATTTT
TRBV4-2	NA	TRBJ2-7	NA	CASSRGPPGYEQYF	TGTGCCAGCAGCCGCGGGCCACCGGGCTACGAGCAGTACTTC
TRBV27	NA	TRBJ2-7	TRBD1	CASSLELLTGEKISVQYF	TGTGCCAGCAGTTTAGAGCTCCTGACAGGGGAGAAAATTTCCGTGCAGTACTTC
TRBV5-1	NA	TRBJ2-6	NA	CASSLGGVGANVLTF	TGCGCCAGCAGCTTGGGGGGAGTTGGGGCCAACGTCCTGACTTTC
TRBV10-3	NA	TRBJ2-5	TRBD2	CAISESGQASGGPRPQYF	TGTGCCATCAGTGAGTCGGGTCAGGCTAGCGGGGGGCCCCGGCCCCAGTACTTC
TRBV5-4	NA	TRBJ2-6	NA	CASTQGTTPLSGANVLTF	TGTGCCAGCACCCAAGGGACAACTCCCCTCTCTGGGGCCAACGTCCTGACTTTC
TRBV4-3	NA	TRBJ2-7	NA	CASSQSGGFDEQYF	TGCGCCAGCAGCCAAAGTGGGGGGTTCGACGAGCAGTACTTC
TRBV7-6	NA	TRBJ2-7	TRBD2	CASSPTSDLAASGITPYEQYF	TGTGCCAGCAGCCCAACCTCCGACCTAGCGGCTAGCGGGATCACTCCGTACGAGCAGTACTTC
TRBV27	NA	TRBJ2-7	TRBD1	CASSTRAGTANYEQYF	TGTGCCAGCAGTACGCGGGCCGGGACAGCTAACTACGAGCAGTACTTC
TRBV30	NA	TRBJ2-1	TRBD2	CAWSVGLAGPNEQFF	TGTGCCTGGAGTGTAGGTCTAGCGGGACCAAATGAGCAGTTCTTC
TRBV28	NA	TRBJ2-3	TRBD2	CASSRDLSGRLDTQYF	TGTGCCAGCAGCCGGGACCTTAGCGGGAGGTTAGATACGCAGTATTTT
TRBV5-6	NA	TRBJ1-1	NA	CASSLTGLTEAFF	TGTGCCAGCAGCTTGACAGGGCTCACTGAAGCTTTCTTT
TRBV11-2	NA	TRBJ2-2	TRBD2	CASSLELAGVHTGELFF	TGTGCCAGCAGCTTAGAACTAGCGGGAGTACATACCGGGGAGCTGTTTTTT
TRBV6-4	NA	TRBJ1-1	NA	CARLGPGDLNTEAFF	TGTGCCAGGTTGGGGCCGGGGGACTTGAACACTGAAGCTTTCTTT
TRBV27	NA	TRBJ1-5	NA	CASIPGVGQRESNQPQHF	TGTGCCAGCATCCCGGGGGTAGGGCAGAGAGAATCCAATCAGCCCCAGCATTTT
TRBV6-5	NA	TRBJ1-1	NA	CASSPGQPGTEAFF	TGTGCCAGCAGCCCCGGACAACCCGGGACTGAAGCTTTCTTT
TRBV10-3	once	TRBJ2-1	TRBD2	CAISFGLAGSYNEQFF	TGTGCCATCAGTTTTGGACTAGCTGGCTCCTACAATGAGCAGTTCTTC
TRBV6-6	NA	TRBJ1-2	TRBD1	CASSATGSYGYTF	TGTGCCAGCAGTGCGACAGGGTCCTATGGCTACACCTTC
TRBV15	NA	TRBJ1-5	NA	CATSREGDSNQPQHF	TGTGCCACCAGCAGAGAAGGGGATAGCAATCAGCCCCAGCATTTT
TRBV11-2	NA	TRBJ2-1	NA	CASSLEWGYSYNEQFF	TGTGCCAGCAGCTTAGAGTGGGGCTACTCCTACAATGAGCAGTTCTTC
TRBV28	NA	TRBJ2-1	TRBD2	CASNIFGGYEQFF	TGTGCCAGCAACATATTCGGGGGGTATGAGCAGTTCTTC
TRBV19	NA	TRBJ2-7	NA	CASSIWGRAYEQYF	TGTGCCAGTAGTATATGGGGCAGAGCCTACGAGCAGTACTTC
TRBV7-2	NA	TRBJ1-1	NA	CASSLSRAEAFF	TGTGCCAGCAGCTTATCCCGGGCTGAAGCTTTCTTT
TRBV7-9	NA	TRBJ2-1	TRBD2	CASSFEELAGAEFF	TGTGCCAGCAGCTTTGAAGAACTAGCGGGAGCTGAGTTCTTC
TRBV5-6	few	TRBJ2-3	TRBD2	CASSLDSGGVPDTQYF	TGTGCCAGCAGCTTGGACAGCGGGGGGGTTCCAGATACGCAGTATTTT
TRBV6-5	once	TRBJ2-3	NA	CASSYGAGSTDTQYF	TGTGCCAGCAGTTACGGCGCAGGGAGCACAGATACGCAGTATTTT
TRBV19	NA	TRBJ2-7	TRBD1	CASGDRLGEQYF	TGTGCCAGTGGGGACAGGCTCGGGGAGCAGTACTTC
TRBV19	NA	TRBJ1-1	TRBD1	CASSVRGPMNTEAFF	TGTGCCAGTAGTGTCAGGGGGCCCATGAACACTGAAGCTTTCTTT
TRBV6-5	NA	TRBJ1-3	NA	CASRPQGAGNTIYF	TGTGCCAGCAGGCCACAGGGCGCTGGAAACACCATATATTTT
TRBV28	NA	TRBJ2-5	NA	CASSSRGKETQYF	TGTGCCAGCAGTTCCCGGGGGAAAGAGACCCAGTACTTC
TRBV7-9	NA	TRBJ2-1	TRBD2	CASNRGDQYNEQFF	TGTGCCAGCAACCGGGGGGACCAATACAATGAGCAGTTCTTC
TRBV4-3	few	TRBJ2-6	NA	CASSQDTGTGANVLTF	TGCGCCAGCAGCCAAGATACAGGTACTGGGGCCAACGTCCTGACTTTC
TRBV28	NA	TRBJ1-2	NA	CATIREGYGGYTF	TGTGCCACCATTCGGGAGGGGTACGGTGGCTACACCTTC
TRBV4-2	NA	TRBJ2-2	TRBD2	CASSHPTSGRGTGELFF	TGTGCCAGCAGCCACCCCACTAGCGGGAGAGGTACCGGGGAGCTGTTTTTT
TRBV7-9	NA	TRBJ1-5	NA	CASSLGYNSNQPQHF	TGTGCCAGCAGCTTAGGATACAATAGCAATCAGCCCCAGCATTTT